The present T cell receptor (beta chain) was sequenced within a study of T cell responses to AZD1222 COVID-19 vaccine. Whole-study findings and limits: Only a handful of AZD1222 recipients, several in all, had baseline seropositivity.

This clone has just one count. Its cognate antigen is unknown. Per the germline V gene, CDR1 is SGHRS and CDR2 is YFSETQ. V was pared by 0 bases and J by 5 bases, with 3 bases between. There are 13 residues in the CDR3. The data were produced by immunoSEQ multiplex PCR, yet TCRdb's version contains in-frame clones alone and is incomplete. In the table there are fewer than 130,000 clones, 81% of which are singletons. The clonotype originates from an adult in good health. The J gene is TRBJ2-6, the V gene TRBV5-1, with D unclear. The source was peripheral blood, collected on day 0 of AZD1222 vaccination. CDR3 loop: CASSLGWANVLTF. The CDR3 DNA reads as TGCGCCAGCAGCTTGGGGTGGGCCAACGTCCTGACTTTC.